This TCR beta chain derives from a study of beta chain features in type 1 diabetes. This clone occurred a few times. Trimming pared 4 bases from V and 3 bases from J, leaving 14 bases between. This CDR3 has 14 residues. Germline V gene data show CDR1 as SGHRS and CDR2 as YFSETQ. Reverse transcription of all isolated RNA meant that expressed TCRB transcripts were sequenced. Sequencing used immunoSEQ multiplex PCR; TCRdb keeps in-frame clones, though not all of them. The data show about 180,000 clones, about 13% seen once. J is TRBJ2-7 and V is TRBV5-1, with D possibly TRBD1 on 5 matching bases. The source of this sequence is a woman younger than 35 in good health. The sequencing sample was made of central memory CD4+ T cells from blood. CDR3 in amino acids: CASSPQGHYYEQYF. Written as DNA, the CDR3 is TGCGCCAGCAGCCCACAAGGACACTACTACGAGCAGTACTTC.